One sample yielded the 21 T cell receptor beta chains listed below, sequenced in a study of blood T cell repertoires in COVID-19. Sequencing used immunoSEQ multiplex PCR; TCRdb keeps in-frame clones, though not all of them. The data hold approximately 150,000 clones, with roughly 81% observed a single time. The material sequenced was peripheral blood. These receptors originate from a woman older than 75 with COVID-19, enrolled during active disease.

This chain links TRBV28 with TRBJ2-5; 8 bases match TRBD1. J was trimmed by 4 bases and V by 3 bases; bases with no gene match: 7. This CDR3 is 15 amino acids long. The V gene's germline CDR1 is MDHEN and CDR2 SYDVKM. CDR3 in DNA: TGTGCCAGCAGTTTTCTGGGACAGGCGGGAGAGACCCAGTACTTC. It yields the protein CASSFLGQAGETQYF.

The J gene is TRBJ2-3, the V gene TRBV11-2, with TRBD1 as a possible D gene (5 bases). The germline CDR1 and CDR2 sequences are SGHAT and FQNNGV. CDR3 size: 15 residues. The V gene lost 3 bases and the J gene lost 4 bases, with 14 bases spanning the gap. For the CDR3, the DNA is TGTGCCAGCAGCTTGACCAGGGTGTGGTCAGATACGCAGTATTTT. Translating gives CASSLTRVWSDTQYF.

The CDR3 here is CASSVTDNQPQHF. CDR3 bases: TGTGCCAGCAGCGTGACAGACAATCAGCCCCAGCATTTT. This chain uses TRBV2 with TRBJ1-5; a weak D match, TRBD1 (5 bases). Trimming shortened V by 6 bases and J by 3 bases, and 9 bases separated the two germline ends. Per the germline V gene, CDR1 is SNHLY and CDR2 is FYNNEI. This CDR3 is built from 13 residues.

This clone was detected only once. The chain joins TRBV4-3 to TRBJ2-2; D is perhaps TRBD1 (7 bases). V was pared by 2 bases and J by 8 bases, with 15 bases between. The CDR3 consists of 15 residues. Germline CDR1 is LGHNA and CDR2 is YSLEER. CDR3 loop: CASSQKTGEVGELFF. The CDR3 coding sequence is TGCGCCAGCAGCCAAAAAACAGGGGAGGTTGGGGAGCTGTTTTTT.

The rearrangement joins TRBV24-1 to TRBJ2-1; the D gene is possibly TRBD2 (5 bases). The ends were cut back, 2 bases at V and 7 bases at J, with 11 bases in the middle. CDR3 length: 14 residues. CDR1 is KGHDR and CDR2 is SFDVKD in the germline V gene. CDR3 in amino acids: CATSDSSRGNEQFF. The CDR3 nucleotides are TGTGCCACCAGTGATTCGTCGAGAGGGAATGAGCAGTTCTTC.

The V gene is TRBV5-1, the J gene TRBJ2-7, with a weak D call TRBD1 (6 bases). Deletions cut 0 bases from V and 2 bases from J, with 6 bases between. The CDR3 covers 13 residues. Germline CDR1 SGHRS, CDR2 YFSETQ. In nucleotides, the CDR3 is TGCGCCAGCAGCTTGGGGGACACCTACGAGCAGTACTTC. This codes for CASSLGDTYEQYF.

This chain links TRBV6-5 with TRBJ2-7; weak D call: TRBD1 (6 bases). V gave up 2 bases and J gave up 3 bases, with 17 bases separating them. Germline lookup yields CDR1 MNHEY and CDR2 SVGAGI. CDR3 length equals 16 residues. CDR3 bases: TGTGCCAGCAGTTACCCCCCGGGACAAGGTAACTACGAGCAGTACTTC. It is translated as CASSYPPGQGNYEQYF.

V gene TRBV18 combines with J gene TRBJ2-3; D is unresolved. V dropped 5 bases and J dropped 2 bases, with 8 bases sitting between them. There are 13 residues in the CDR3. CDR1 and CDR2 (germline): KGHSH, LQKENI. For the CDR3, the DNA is TGTGCCAGCTCATTTGAGGACACAGATACGCAGTATTTT. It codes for CASSFEDTDTQYF.

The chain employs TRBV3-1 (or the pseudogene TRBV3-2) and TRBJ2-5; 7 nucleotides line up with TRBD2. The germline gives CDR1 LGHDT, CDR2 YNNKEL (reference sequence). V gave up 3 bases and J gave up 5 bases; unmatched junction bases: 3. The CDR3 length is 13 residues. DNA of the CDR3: TGTGCCAGCAGCCAGGGGGGGACGGAGACCCAGTACTTC. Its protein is CASSQGGTETQYF.

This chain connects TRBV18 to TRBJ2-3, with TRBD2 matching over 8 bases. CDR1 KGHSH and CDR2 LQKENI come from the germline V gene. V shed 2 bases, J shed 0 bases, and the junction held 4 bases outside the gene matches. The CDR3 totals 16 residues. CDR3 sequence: CASSPFGLASTDTQYF. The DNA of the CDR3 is TGTGCCAGCTCACCATTTGGACTAGCTAGCACAGATACGCAGTATTTT.

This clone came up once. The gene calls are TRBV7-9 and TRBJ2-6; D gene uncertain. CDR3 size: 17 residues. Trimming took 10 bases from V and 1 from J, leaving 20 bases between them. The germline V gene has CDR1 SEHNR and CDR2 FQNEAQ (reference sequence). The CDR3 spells CATPRRGSPSGANVLTF. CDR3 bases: TGTGCCACCCCCCGAAGAGGAAGCCCGTCTGGGGCCAACGTCCTGACTTTC.

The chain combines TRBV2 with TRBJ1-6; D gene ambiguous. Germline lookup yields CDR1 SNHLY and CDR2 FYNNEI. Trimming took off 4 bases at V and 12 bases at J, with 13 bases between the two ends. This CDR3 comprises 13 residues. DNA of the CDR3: TGTGCCAGCAGTGGTAGGGAGGCTTTACCCCTCCACTTT. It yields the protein CASSGREALPLHF.

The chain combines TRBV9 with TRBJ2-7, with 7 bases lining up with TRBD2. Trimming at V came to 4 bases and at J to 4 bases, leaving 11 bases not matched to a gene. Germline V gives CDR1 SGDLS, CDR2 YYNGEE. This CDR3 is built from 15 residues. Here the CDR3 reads CASSPSGGTGYEQYF. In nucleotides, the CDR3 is TGTGCCAGCAGCCCGTCCGGGGGGACTGGTTACGAGCAGTACTTC.

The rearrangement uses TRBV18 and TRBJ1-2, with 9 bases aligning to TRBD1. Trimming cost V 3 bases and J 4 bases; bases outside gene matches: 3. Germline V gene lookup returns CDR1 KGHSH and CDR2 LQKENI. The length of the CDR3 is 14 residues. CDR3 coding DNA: TGTGCCAGCTCACCGGGGGACAGGGTCTATGGCTACACCTTC. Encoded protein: CASSPGDRVYGYTF.

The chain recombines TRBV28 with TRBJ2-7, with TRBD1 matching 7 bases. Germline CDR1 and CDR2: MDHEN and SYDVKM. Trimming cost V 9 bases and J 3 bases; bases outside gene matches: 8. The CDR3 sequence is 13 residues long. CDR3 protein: CASETGIGYEQYF. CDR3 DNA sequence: TGTGCCAGTGAGACAGGGATCGGCTACGAGCAGTACTTC.

CDR3 sequence: CASSRIPNNEQFF. The CDR3 DNA follows: TGTGCCAGCAGCCGAATTCCTAACAATGAGCAGTTCTTC. The chain recombines TRBV28 with TRBJ2-1; D ambiguous. Trimming took 6 bases from V and 5 from J, leaving 11 bases between them. The V gene's germline CDR1 is MDHEN and CDR2 SYDVKM. This CDR3 contains 13 residues.

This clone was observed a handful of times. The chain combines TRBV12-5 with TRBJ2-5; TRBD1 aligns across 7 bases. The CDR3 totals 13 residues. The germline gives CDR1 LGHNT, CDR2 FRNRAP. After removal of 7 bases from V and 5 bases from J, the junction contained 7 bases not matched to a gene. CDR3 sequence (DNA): TGTGCTAGTGCCCGGGGACAGTTGGAGACCCAGTACTTC. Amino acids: CASARGQLETQYF.

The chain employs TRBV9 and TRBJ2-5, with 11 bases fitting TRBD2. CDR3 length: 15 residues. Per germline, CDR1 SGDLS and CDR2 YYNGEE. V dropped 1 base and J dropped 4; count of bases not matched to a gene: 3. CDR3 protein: CASSVTGTSGETQYF. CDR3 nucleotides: TGTGCCAGCAGCGTAACCGGGACTAGCGGAGAGACCCAGTACTTC.

The CDR3 loop reads CASSLLDTQYF. For the CDR3, the DNA is TGTGCCAGCAGCTTACTTGATACGCAGTATTTT. The rearrangement links TRBV13 to TRBJ2-3; no reliable D call. This CDR3 is built from 11 residues. V was trimmed by 2 bases and J by 6 bases, leaving 3 bases between them. From germline, CDR1 is PRHDT and CDR2 FYEKMQ (reference sequence).

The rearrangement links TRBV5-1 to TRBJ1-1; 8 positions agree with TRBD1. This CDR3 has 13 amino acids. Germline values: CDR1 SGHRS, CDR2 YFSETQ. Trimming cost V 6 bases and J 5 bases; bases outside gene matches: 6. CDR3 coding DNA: TGCGCCAGCAACCAGGGGGCTTGGACTGAAGCTTTCTTT. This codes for CASNQGAWTEAFF.

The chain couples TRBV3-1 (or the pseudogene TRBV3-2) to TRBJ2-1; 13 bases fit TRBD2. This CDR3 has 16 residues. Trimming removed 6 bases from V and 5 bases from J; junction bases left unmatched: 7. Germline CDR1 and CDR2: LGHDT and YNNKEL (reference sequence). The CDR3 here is CASRPPGLAGHNEQFF. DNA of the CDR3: TGTGCCAGCAGGCCTCCGGGACTAGCGGGACACAATGAGCAGTTCTTC.